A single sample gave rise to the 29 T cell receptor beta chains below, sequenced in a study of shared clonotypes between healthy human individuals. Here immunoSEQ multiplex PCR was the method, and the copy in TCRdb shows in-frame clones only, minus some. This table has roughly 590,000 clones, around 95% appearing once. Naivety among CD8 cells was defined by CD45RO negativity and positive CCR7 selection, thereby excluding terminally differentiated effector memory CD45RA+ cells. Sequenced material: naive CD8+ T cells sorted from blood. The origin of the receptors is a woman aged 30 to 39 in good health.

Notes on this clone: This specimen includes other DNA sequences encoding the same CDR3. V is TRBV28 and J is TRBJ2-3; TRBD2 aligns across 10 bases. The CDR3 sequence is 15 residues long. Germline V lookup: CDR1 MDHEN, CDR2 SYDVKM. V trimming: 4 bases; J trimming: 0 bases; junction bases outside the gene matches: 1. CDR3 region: CASSSTSGSTDTQYF. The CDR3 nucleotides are TGTGCCAGCAGTTCGACTAGCGGGAGCACAGATACGCAGTATTTT.

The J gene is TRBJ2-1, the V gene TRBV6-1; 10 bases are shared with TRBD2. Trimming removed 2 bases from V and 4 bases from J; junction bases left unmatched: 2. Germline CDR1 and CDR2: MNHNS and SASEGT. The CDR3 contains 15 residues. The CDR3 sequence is CASSETLAGYNEQFF. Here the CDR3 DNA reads TGTGCCAGCAGTGAAACACTAGCGGGGTACAATGAGCAGTTCTTC.

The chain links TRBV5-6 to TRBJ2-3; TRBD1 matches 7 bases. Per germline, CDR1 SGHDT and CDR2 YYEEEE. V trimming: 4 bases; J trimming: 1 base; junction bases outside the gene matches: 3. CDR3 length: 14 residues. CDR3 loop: CASSPDRGTDTQYF. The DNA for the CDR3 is TGTGCCAGCAGCCCAGACAGGGGCACAGATACGCAGTATTTT.

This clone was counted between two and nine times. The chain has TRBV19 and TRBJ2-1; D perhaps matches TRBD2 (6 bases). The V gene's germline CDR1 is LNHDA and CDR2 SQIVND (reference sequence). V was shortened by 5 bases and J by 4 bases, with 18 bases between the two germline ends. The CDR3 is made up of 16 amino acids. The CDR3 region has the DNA TGTGCCAGTAGTTCATCGTGGCTAGCGACATACAATGAGCAGTTCTTC. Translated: CASSSSWLATYNEQFF.

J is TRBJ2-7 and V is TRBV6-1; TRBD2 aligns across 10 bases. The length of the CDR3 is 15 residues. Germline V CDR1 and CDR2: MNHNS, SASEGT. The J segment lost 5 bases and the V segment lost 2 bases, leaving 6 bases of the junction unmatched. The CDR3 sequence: CASSESLAGVNEQYF. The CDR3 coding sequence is TGTGCCAGCAGTGAATCCCTAGCGGGAGTGAACGAGCAGTACTTC.

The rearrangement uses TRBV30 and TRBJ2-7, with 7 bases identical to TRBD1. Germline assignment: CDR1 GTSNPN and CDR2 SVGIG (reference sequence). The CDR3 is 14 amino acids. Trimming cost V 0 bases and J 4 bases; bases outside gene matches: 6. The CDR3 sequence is CAWSVGTGAYEQYF. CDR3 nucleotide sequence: TGTGCCTGGAGTGTCGGAACAGGGGCGTACGAGCAGTACTTC.

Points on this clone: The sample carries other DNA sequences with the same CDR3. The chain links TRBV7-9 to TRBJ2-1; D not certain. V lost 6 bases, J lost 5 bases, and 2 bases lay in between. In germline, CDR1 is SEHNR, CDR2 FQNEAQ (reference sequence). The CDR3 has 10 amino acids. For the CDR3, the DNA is TGTGCCAGCAGGGACAATGAGCAGTTCTTC. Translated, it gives CASRDNEQFF.

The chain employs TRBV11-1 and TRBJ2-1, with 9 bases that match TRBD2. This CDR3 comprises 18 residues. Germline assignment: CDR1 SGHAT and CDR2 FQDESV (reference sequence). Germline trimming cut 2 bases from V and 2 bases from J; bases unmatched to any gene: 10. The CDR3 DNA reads TGTGCCAGCAGCTTATCTAGCGGGATTACCCTCCCCTACAATGAGCAGTTCTTC. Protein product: CASSLSSGITLPYNEQFF.

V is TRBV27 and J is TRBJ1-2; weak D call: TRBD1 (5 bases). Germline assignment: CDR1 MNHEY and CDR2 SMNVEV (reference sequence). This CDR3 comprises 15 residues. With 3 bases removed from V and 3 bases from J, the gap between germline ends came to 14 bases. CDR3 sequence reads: CASSLFFGGDYGYTF. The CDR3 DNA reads TGTGCCAGCAGTTTGTTCTTCGGGGGGGACTATGGCTACACCTTC.

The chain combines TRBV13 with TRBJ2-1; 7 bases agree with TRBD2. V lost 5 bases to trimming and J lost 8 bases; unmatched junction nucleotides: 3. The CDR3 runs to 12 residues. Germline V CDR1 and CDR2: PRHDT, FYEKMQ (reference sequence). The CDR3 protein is CASSPGGYEQFF. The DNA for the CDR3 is TGTGCCAGCAGCCCGGGGGGTTATGAGCAGTTCTTC.

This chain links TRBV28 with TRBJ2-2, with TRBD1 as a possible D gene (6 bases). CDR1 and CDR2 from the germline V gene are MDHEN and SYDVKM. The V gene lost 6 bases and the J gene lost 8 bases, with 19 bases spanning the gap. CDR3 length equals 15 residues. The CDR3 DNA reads TGTGCCAGCAGGGCCCCGGGGACAAGCGTGGGGGAGCTGTTTTTT. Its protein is CASRAPGTSVGELFF.

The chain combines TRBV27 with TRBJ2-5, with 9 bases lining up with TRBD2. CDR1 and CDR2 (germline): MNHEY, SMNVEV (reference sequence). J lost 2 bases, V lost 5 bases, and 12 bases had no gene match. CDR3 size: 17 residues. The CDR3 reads CASSPLLAGLTQETQYF. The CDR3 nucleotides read TGTGCCAGCAGTCCCCTTCTAGCGGGATTAACGCAAGAGACCCAGTACTTC.

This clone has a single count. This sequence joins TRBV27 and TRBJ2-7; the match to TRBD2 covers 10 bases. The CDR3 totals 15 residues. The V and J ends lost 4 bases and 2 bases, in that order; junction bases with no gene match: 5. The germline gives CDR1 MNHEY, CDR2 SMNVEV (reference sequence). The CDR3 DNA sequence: TGTGCCAGCAGTTCGACTAGCGGGTACGCCTACGAGCAGTACTTC. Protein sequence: CASSSTSGYAYEQYF.

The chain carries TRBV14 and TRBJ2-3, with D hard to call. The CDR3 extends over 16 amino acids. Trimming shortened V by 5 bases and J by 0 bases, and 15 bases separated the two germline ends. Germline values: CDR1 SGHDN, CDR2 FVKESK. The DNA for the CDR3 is TGTGCCAGCAGCGCGTACCTAGTTGCTAGCACAGATACGCAGTATTTT. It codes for CASSAYLVASTDTQYF.

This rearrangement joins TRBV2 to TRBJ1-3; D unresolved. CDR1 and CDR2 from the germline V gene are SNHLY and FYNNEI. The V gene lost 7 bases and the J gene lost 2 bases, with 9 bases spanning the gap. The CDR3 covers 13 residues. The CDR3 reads CASTGGPGNTIYF. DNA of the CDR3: TGTGCCAGCACGGGTGGGCCTGGAAACACCATATATTTT.

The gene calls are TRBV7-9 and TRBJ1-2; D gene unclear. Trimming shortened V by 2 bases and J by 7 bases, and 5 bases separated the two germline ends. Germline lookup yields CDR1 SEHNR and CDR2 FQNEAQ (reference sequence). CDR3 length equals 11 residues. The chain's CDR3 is CASSLTGGYTF. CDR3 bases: TGTGCCAGCAGCTTAACGGGTGGCTACACCTTC. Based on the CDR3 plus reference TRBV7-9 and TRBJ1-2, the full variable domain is DTGVSQNPRHKITKRGQNVTFRCDPISEHNRLYWYRQTLGQGPEFLTYFQNEAQLEKSRLLSDRFSAERPKGSFSTLEIQRTEQGDSAMYLCASSLTGGYTFGSGTRLTVV.

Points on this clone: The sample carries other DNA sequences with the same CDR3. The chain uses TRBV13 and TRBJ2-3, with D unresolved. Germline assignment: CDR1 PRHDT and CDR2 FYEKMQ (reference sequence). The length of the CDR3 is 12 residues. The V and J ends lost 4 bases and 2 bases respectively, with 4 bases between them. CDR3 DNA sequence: TGTGCCAGCAGCTCGTCCACAGATACGCAGTATTTT. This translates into CASSSSTDTQYF.

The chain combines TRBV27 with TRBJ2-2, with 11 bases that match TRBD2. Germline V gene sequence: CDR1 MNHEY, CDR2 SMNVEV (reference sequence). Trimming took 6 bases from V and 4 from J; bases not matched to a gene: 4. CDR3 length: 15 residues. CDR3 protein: CASSRLAGSTGELFF. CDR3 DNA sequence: TGTGCCAGCAGCCGACTAGCGGGATCCACCGGGGAGCTGTTTTTT.

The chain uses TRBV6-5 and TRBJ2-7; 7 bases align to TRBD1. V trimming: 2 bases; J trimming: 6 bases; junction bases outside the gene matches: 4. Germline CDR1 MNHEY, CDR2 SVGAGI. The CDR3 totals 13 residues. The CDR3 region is CASSYTTGVEQYF. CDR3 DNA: TGTGCCAGCAGTTACACAACAGGGGTCGAGCAGTACTTC.

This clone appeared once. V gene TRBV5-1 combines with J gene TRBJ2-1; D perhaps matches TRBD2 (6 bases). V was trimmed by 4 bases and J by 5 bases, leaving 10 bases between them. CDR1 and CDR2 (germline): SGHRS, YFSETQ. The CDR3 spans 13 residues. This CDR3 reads CASSPGLNNEQFF. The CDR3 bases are TGCGCCAGCAGCCCGGGACTGAACAATGAGCAGTTCTTC.

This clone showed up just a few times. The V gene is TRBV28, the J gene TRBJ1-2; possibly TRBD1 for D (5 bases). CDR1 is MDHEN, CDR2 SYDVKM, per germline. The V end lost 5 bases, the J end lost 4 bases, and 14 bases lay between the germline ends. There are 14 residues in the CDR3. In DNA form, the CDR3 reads TGTGCCAGCAGTCTCACTCGGGACTCCTATGGCTACACCTTC. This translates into CASSLTRDSYGYTF.

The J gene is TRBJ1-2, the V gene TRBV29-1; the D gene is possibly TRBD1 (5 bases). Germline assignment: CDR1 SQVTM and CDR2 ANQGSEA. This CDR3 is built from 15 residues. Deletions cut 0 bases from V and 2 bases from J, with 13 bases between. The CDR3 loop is CSVEDLFDSNYGYTF. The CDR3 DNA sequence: TGCAGCGTTGAAGATCTTTTCGACAGCAACTATGGCTACACCTTC.

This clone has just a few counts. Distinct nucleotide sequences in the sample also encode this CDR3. The CDR3 bases are TGTGCCAGCAGGGGGTACGAGCAGTACTTC. Protein product: CASRGYEQYF. The rearrangement links TRBV2 to TRBJ2-7; D gene unclear. Trimming left V 6 bases short and J 4 bases short, with 4 bases between. This CDR3 has 10 amino acids. Germline lookup yields CDR1 SNHLY and CDR2 FYNNEI.

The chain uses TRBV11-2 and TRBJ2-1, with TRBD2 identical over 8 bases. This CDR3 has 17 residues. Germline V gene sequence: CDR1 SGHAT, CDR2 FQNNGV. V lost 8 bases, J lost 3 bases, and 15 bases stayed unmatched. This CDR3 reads CASGGLAAEPHYNEQFF. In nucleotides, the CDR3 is TGTGCCAGCGGCGGACTAGCTGCAGAACCTCACTACAATGAGCAGTTCTTC.

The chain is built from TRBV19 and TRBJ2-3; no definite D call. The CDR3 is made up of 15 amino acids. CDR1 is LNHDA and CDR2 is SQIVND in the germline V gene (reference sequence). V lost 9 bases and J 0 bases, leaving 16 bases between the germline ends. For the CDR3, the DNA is TGTGCCAGCCAGAGAACAAACCCTAGCACAGATACGCAGTATTTT. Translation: CASQRTNPSTDTQYF.

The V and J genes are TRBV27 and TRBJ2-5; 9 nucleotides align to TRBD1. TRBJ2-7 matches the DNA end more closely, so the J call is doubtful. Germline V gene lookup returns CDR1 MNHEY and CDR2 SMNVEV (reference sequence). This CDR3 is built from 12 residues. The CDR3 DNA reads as TGTGCCAGCAAAACAGGGGGCAACGAGCAGTACTTC. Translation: CASKTGGNEQYF.

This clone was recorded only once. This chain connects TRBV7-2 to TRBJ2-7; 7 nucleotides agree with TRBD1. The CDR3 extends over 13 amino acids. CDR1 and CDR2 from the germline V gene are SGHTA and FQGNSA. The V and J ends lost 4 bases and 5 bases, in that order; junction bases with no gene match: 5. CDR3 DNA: TGTGCCAGCAGCTCGACAGGGATCCACGAGCAGTACTTC. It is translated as CASSSTGIHEQYF.

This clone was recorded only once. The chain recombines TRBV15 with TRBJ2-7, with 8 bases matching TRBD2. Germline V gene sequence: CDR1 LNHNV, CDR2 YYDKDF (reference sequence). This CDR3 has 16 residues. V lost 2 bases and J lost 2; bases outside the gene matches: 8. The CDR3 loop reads CATSRLGIAGTYEQYF. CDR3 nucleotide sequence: TGTGCCACCAGCAGACTAGGGATAGCGGGGACCTACGAGCAGTACTTC.

Here the CDR3 reads CASSLASGWYNEQFF. Written as DNA, the CDR3 is TGTGCCAGCAGTTTAGCTAGCGGGTGGTACAATGAGCAGTTCTTC. The gene calls are TRBV27 and TRBJ2-1; 8 positions match TRBD2. Trimming took 2 bases from V and 4 from J; bases not matched to a gene: 4. CDR3 length: 15 residues. Per the germline V gene, CDR1 is MNHEY and CDR2 is SMNVEV (reference sequence).